The 10 T cell receptor beta chains reported below all come from one sample, sequenced in a study of cytomegalovirus exposure and HLA in healthy donors. Primers for the PCR totalled 60 Vbeta and 13 Jbeta. The assay was immunoSEQ multiplex PCR, and TCRdb's table has in-frame clones only and misses some. The sample shows some 130,000 clones, approximately 80% of them seen only once. Sequenced: PBMCs. The receptors originated from a man in his fifties in good health and CMV-seronegative.

This clone was recorded once. This chain uses TRBV19 with TRBJ2-5; 7 nucleotides align to TRBD1. CDR1 and CDR2 from the germline V gene are LNHDA and SQIVND (reference sequence). The CDR3 totals 14 residues. The junction had 4 bases not matched to a gene; V was cut back by 4 bases and J by 2 bases. This CDR3 reads CASSTWTGQETQYF. The DNA for the CDR3 is TGTGCCAGTAGTACCTGGACAGGACAAGAGACCCAGTACTTC.

J is TRBJ2-5 and V is TRBV9; the D gene is possibly TRBD2 (6 bases). The CDR3 contains 12 residues. V shed 2 bases and J shed 7 bases, with 9 bases lying between them. CDR1 and CDR2 from the germline V gene are SGDLS and YYNGEE. The CDR3 bases are TGTGCCAGCAGCGTTCTTAGCGGGACCCAGTACTTC. As protein: CASSVLSGTQYF.

As for this clone: Within the sample, other DNA sequences also encode this same CDR3. The V gene is TRBV30, the J gene TRBJ1-6; the D gene is possibly TRBD1 (5 bases). In germline, CDR1 is GTSNPN, CDR2 SVGIG (reference sequence). The CDR3 loop spans 12 amino acids. Trimming stripped 0 bases from V and 10 bases from J, with 7 bases between. CDR3 sequence: CAWSVRGSPLHF. CDR3 coding DNA: TGTGCCTGGAGTGTAAGGGGATCACCCCTCCACTTT.

This clone was recorded a few times. This chain joins TRBV5-4 and TRBJ1-5; 7 positions agree with TRBD1. V shed 4 bases and J 4 bases; nucleotides not matched to a gene: 5. CDR3 size: 14 residues. Germline loops: CDR1 SGHNT, CDR2 YYREEE (reference sequence). The CDR3 DNA reads as TGTGCCAGCAGCCGGGACAGAGAGAATCAGCCCCAGCATTTT. Amino acids: CASSRDRENQPQHF.

This chain joins TRBV7-8 and TRBJ2-7; a possible D gene is TRBD1 (5 bases). V was trimmed by 5 bases and J by 5 bases, leaving 10 bases between them. Germline CDR1 reads SGHVS; CDR2 reads FQNEAQ. This CDR3 contains 12 residues. The CDR3 region has the DNA TGTGCCAGCAGCGCAGGGTACCACGAGCAGTACTTC. It specifies CASSAGYHEQYF.

J is TRBJ2-5 and V is TRBV27, with 9 positions matching TRBD2. This CDR3 has 16 residues. Germline CDR1 reads MNHEY; CDR2 reads SMNVEV (reference sequence). The V segment lost 3 bases and the J segment 1 base; nucleotides outside the gene matches: 6. The CDR3 reads CASSLRRGGIQETQYF. The CDR3 DNA reads TGTGCCAGCAGTTTGCGGCGGGGGGGAATCCAAGAGACCCAGTACTTC.

V gene TRBV7-2 combines with J gene TRBJ2-7; D gene unclear. Looked up from germline, CDR1 is SGHTA and CDR2 is FQGNSA. The CDR3 has 15 residues. V was clipped by 1 base and J by 2 bases, with 12 bases between them. CDR3: CASSLGVTGPYEQYF. The CDR3, as DNA: TGTGCCAGCAGCTTAGGAGTCACGGGTCCCTACGAGCAGTACTTC.

The chain recombines TRBV13 with TRBJ1-2; possible D gene TRBD1, 5 bases. The length of the CDR3 is 13 residues. Germline V gives CDR1 PRHDT, CDR2 FYEKMQ (reference sequence). V lost 4 bases to trimming and J lost 2 bases, with 8 bases between them. The CDR3 here is CASSSQDNYGYTF. The CDR3 nucleotides are TGTGCCAGCAGCTCACAGGACAACTATGGCTACACCTTC. Full variable domain (rest looked up from reference TRBV13 and TRBJ1-2): AAGVIQSPRHLIKEKRETATLKCYPIPRHDTVYWYQQGPGQDPQFLISFYEKMQSDKGSIPDRFSAQQFSDYHSELNMSSLELGDSALYFCASSSQDNYGYTFGSGTRLTVV.

This chain uses TRBV11-2 with TRBJ1-5, with 8 bases that match TRBD1. Germline V gives CDR1 SGHAT, CDR2 FQNNGV. After removal of 5 bases from V and 7 bases from J, the junction contained 7 bases not matched to a gene. This CDR3 spans 14 amino acids. The CDR3 region is CASSHGQGGQPQHF. The CDR3 bases are TGTGCCAGCAGCCATGGACAGGGTGGACAGCCCCAGCATTTT.

V usage is TRBV10-3 and J usage is TRBJ1-5, with 8 bases aligning to TRBD1. The V segment lost 8 bases and the J segment 7 bases; nucleotides outside the gene matches: 7. The CDR3 consists of 13 residues. Germline CDR1 reads ENHRY; CDR2 reads SYGVKD. CDR3 DNA: TGTGCCATCTCCCTAGGACAGGGCCAGCCCCAGCATTTT. Protein: CAISLGQGQPQHF.